Listed below are T cell receptor beta chains from one sample, sequenced in a study of chemoradiotherapy in HPV16-positive cancers. Sequencing was performed with immunoSEQ multiplex PCR; in TCRdb, only in-frame clones are kept and a portion is missing. This sample has a few thousand clones, with roughly 90% found just once. This sample comprised tumor tissue, obtained from a patient who underwent chemoradiotherapy. These receptors were obtained from a human donor with HPV-associated anogenital cancer. The CDR3 runs from the conserved cysteine through the conserved F or W. Fields, in order: clone size, V gene, CDR3 protein. Clone size is stated in some rows and not others, as once, few, many or a class when expanded.

abundance: -; v_gene: TRBV4-2; CDR3aa: CASSQDLGTGKYEQYF
abundance: -; v_gene: TRBV5-1; CDR3aa: CASSIAGTGGYEQYF
abundance: -; v_gene: TRBV18; CDR3aa: CASSPAGALPFNSPLHF
abundance: -; v_gene: TRBV18; CDR3aa: CASSPRPGRYGNTIYF
abundance: -; v_gene: TRBV6-6; CDR3aa: CASSDGGSNQPQHF
abundance: -; v_gene: TRBV5-6; CDR3aa: CASSFSTGGNQPQHF
abundance: -; v_gene: TRBV29-1; CDR3aa: CSVDYGQGAFEQYF
abundance: few; v_gene: TRBV21-1; CDR3aa: CASSTYPPQGLETQYF
abundance: -; v_gene: TRBV30; CDR3aa: CAWSLGQGDLSGNTIYF
abundance: once; v_gene: TRBV7-6; CDR3aa: CASSLFQSNTGELFF
abundance: -; v_gene: TRBV5-4; CDR3aa: CASSPEGGTRNNEQFF
abundance: once; v_gene: TRBV5-6; CDR3aa: CASSFTTAFSGNTIYF
abundance: once; v_gene: TRBV4-1; CDR3aa: CASSQERVGETQYF
abundance: -; v_gene: TRBV2; CDR3aa: CASRLDRGHEQYF
abundance: -; v_gene: TRBV5-6; CDR3aa: CASSPARTDNYGYTF
abundance: -; v_gene: TRBV20-1; CDR3aa: CSAIQGGGYTF
abundance: -; v_gene: TRBV29-1; CDR3aa: CSVGGRQGRSTEAFF
abundance: -; v_gene: TRBV6-1; CDR3aa: CASSEEDGSSYEQYF
abundance: -; v_gene: TRBV10-3; CDR3aa: CAISSGQTNNEQFF
abundance: -; v_gene: TRBV21-1; CDR3aa: CASRTSLRIPGNTEAFF
abundance: -; v_gene: TRBV5-6; CDR3aa: CASSYIDTIYF
abundance: -; v_gene: TRBV5-4; CDR3aa: CASRLGQDPYNEQFF
abundance: -; v_gene: TRBV5-6; CDR3aa: CASSLDGRRDRVSGNTIYF
abundance: once; v_gene: TRBV7-9; CDR3aa: CASTDALEQYF
abundance: -; v_gene: TRBV27; CDR3aa: CASSFREDQPQHF
abundance: once; v_gene: TRBV7-3; CDR3aa: CASSTQTSGSGNEQFF
abundance: -; v_gene: TRBV4-1; CDR3aa: CASSHNTGGSGNTIYF
abundance: -; v_gene: TRBV2; CDR3aa: CASSENRPSNQPQHF
abundance: -; v_gene: TRBV4-3; CDR3aa: CASSFGGGDEQFF
abundance: -; v_gene: TRBV19; CDR3aa: CASFTGGNTEAFF
abundance: once; v_gene: TRBV7-8; CDR3aa: CASGLGSMGNQPQHF
abundance: -; v_gene: TRBV27; CDR3aa: CASSTWAGSDSTLKLFF
abundance: -; v_gene: TRBV15; CDR3aa: CATSREPGGNQPQHF
abundance: few; v_gene: TRBV19; CDR3aa: CASTTRTGAVGTQHF
abundance: once; v_gene: TRBV5-1; CDR3aa: CASSSRTSGNEQYF
abundance: -; v_gene: TRBV4-1; CDR3aa: CASSQPQGTDYGYTF
abundance: -; v_gene: TRBV5-1; CDR3aa: CASSLKGTGGRYTF
abundance: -; v_gene: TRBV2; CDR3aa: CASSLGPEADTQYF
abundance: -; v_gene: TRBV10-3; CDR3aa: CAISDPGGPQKNEQFF
abundance: -; v_gene: TRBV28; CDR3aa: CASSPTGQGVIGYTF
abundance: -; v_gene: TRBV6-1; CDR3aa: CASRRQSLVNYGYTF
abundance: once; v_gene: TRBV19; CDR3aa: CASSIADGTDIYGYTF
abundance: -; v_gene: TRBV28; CDR3aa: CASSLKTGNYEQYF
abundance: once; v_gene: TRBV9; CDR3aa: CASQGRGSYEQYF
abundance: -; v_gene: TRBV15; CDR3aa: CATGKGVGYEQYF
abundance: -; v_gene: TRBV7-2; CDR3aa: CASSPGTGGSDEQYF
abundance: -; v_gene: TRBV27; CDR3aa: CASSLNRLTGELFF
abundance: once; v_gene: TRBV30; CDR3aa: CAWSLGAGQPQHF